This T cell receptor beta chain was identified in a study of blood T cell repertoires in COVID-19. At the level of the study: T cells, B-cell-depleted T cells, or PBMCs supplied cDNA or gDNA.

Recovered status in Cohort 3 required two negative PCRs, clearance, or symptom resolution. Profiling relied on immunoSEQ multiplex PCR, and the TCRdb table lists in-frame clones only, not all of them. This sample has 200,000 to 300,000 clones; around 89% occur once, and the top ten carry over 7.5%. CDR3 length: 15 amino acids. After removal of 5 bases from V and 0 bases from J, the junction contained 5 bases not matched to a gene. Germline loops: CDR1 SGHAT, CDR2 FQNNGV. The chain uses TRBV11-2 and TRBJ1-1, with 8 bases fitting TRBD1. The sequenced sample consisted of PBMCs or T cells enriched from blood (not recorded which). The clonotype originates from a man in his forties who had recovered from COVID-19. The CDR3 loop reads CASSARQGLNTEAFF. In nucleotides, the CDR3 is TGTGCCAGCAGCGCCCGACAGGGGTTGAACACTGAAGCTTTCTTT.